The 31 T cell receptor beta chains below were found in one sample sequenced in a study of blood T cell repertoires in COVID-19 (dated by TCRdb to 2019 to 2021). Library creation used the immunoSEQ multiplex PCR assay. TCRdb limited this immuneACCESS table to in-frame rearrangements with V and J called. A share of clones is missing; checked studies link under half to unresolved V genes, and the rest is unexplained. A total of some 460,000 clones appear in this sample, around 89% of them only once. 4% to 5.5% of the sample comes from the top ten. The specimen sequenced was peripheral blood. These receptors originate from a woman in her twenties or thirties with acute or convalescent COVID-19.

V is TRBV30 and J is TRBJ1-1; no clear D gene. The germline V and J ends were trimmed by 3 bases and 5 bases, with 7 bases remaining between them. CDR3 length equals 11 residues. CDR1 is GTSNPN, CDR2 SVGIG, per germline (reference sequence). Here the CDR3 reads CAWSQRTEAFF. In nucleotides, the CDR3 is TGTGCCTGGAGCCAGCGGACTGAAGCTTTCTTT.

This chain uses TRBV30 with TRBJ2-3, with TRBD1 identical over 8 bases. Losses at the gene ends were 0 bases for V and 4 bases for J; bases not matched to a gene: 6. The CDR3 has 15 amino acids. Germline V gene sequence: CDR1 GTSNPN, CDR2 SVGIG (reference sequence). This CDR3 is CAWSVRTGHSDTQYF. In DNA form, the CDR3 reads TGTGCCTGGAGTGTAAGGACAGGGCATTCAGATACGCAGTATTTT.

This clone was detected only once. The CDR3 DNA reads TGTGCCAGCTCAAGCCGGGAAGGATATCAGCCCCAGCATTTT. It translates to CASSSREGYQPQHF. This sequence joins TRBV18 and TRBJ1-5; D remains unclear. CDR1 is KGHSH and CDR2 is LQKENI in the germline V gene. V gave up 5 bases and J gave up 5 bases, with 13 bases separating them. CDR3 length: 14 residues.

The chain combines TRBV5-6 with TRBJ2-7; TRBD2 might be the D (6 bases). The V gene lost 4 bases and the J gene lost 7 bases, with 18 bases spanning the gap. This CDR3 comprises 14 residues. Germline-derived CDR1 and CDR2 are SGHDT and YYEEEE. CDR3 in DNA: TGTGCCAGCAGCACCTCGGGACTCCCCGAGGAGCAGTACTTC. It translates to CASSTSGLPEEQYF.

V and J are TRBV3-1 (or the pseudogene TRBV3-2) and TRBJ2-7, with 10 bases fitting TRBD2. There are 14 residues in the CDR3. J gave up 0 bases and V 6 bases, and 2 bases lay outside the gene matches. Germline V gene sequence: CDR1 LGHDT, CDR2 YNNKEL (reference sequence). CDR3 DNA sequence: TGTGCCAGCAGTCGGACTAGCGGCTCCTACGAGCAGTACTTC. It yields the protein CASSRTSGSYEQYF.

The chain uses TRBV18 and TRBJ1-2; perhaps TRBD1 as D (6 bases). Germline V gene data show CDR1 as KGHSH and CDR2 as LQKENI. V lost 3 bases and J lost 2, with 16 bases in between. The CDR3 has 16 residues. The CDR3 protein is CASSPTRQELNYGYTF. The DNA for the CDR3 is TGTGCCAGCTCACCGACTCGACAGGAATTGAACTATGGCTACACCTTC.

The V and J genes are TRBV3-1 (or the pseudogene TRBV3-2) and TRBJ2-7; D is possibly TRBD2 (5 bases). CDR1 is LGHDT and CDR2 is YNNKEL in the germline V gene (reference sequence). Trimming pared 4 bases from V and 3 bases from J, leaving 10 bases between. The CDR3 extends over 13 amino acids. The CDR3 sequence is CASSRRRDYEQYF. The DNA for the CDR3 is TGTGCCAGCAGCCGCAGACGGGACTACGAGCAGTACTTC.

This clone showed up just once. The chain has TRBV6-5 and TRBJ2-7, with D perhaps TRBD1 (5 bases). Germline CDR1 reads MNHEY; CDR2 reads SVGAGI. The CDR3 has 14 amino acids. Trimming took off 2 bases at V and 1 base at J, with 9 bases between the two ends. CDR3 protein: CASSYRQTSYEQYF. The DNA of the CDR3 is TGTGCCAGCAGTTACCGACAGACTTCCTACGAGCAGTACTTC.

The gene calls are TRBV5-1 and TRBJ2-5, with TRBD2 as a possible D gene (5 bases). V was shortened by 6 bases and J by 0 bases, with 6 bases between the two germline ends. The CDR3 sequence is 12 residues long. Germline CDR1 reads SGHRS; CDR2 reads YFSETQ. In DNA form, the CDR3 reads TGCGCCAGCAAGCGGAACCAAGAGACCCAGTACTTC. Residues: CASKRNQETQYF.

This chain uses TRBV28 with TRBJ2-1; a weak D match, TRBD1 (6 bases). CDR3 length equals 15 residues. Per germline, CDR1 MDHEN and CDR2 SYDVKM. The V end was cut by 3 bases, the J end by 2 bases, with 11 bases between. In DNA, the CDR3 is TGTGCCAGCAGTTTGGGACAAGAGGCCTACAATGAGCAGTTCTTC. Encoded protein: CASSLGQEAYNEQFF.

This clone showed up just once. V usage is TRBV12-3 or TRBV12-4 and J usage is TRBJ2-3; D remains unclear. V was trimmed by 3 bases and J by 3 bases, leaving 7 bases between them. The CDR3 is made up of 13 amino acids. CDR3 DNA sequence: TGTGCCAGCAGTTTCTTCGGGACAGATACGCAGTATTTT. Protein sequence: CASSFFGTDTQYF.

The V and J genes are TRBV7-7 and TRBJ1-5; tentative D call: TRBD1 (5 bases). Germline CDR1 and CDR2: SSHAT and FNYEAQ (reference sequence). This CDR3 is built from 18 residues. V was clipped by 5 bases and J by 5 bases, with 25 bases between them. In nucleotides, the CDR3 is TGTGCCAGCAGCCAGCCCGCTGAAAAGACAGCACCACATCAGCCCCAGCATTTT. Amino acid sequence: CASSQPAEKTAPHQPQHF.

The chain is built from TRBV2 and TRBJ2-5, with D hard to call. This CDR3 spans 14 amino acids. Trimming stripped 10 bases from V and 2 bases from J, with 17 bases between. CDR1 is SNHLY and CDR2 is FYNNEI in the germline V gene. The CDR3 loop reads CAKSKTRIQETQYF. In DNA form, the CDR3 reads TGTGCCAAGAGCAAGACGCGGATTCAAGAGACCCAGTACTTC.

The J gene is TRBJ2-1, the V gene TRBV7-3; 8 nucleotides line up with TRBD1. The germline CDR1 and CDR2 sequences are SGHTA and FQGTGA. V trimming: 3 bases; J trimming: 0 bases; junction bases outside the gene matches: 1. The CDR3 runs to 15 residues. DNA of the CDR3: TGTGCCAGCAGCTTTGGACAGGGCTCCTACAATGAGCAGTTCTTC. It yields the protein CASSFGQGSYNEQFF.

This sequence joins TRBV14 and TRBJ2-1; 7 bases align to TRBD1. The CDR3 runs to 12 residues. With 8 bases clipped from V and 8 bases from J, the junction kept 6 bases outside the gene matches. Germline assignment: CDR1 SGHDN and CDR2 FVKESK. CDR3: CASHRGGDEQFF. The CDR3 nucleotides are TGTGCCAGCCACCGAGGGGGCGATGAGCAGTTCTTC.

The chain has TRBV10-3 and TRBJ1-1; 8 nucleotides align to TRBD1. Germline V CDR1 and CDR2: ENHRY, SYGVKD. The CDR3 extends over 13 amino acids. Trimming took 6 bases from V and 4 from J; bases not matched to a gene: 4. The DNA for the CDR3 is TGTGCCATCAGGGGGGACAGGTTCACTGAAGCTTTCTTT. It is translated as CAIRGDRFTEAFF.

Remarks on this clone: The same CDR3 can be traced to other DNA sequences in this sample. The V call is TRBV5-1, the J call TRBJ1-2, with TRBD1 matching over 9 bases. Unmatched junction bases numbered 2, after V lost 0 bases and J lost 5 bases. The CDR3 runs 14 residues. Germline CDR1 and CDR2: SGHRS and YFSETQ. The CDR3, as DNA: TGCGCCAGCAGCTTGGAAGGACAGGGGTATGGCTACACCTTC. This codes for CASSLEGQGYGYTF.

The CDR3 DNA sequence: TGTGCCAGCAGCACGGGACAACTAGGGGCCGGGGAGCTGTTTTTT. It codes for CASSTGQLGAGELFF. This chain links TRBV7-3 with TRBJ2-2; TRBD1 might be the D (6 bases). CDR1 and CDR2 from the germline V gene are SGHTA and FQGTGA. The CDR3 is made up of 15 amino acids. Trimming took 5 bases from V and 6 from J, leaving 16 bases between them.

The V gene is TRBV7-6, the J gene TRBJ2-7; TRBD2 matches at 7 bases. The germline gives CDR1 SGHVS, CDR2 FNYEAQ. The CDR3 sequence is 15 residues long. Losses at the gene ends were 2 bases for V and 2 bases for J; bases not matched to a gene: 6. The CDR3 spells CASSLTLAETYEQYF. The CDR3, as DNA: TGTGCCAGCAGCTTAACGCTAGCGGAGACCTACGAGCAGTACTTC.

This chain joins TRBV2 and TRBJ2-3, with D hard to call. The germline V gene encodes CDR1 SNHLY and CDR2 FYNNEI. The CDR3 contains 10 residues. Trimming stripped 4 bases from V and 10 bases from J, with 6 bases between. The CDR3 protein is CASSGVAQYF. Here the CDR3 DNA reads TGTGCCAGCAGTGGAGTGGCGCAGTATTTT.

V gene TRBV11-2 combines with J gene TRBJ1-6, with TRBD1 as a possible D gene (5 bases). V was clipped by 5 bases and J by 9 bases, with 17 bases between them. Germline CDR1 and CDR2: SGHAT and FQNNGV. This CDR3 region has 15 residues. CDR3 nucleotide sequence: TGTGCCAGCAGCCACCCGGGGGGGGGAGGTTCACCCCTCCACTTT. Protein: CASSHPGGGGSPLHF.

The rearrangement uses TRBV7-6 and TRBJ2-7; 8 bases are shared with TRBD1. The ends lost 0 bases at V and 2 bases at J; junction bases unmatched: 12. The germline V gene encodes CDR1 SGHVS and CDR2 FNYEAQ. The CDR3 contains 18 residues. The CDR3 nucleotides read TGTGCCAGCAGCTTAGCGCTCCGGAGACAGGGGTTAACCTACGAGCAGTACTTC. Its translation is CASSLALRRQGLTYEQYF.

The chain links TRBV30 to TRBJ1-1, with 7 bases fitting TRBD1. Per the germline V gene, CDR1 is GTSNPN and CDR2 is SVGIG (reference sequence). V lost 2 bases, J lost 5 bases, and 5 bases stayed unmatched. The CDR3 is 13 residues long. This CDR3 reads CAWSKGAGTEAFF. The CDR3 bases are TGTGCCTGGAGTAAGGGGGCAGGAACTGAAGCTTTCTTT.

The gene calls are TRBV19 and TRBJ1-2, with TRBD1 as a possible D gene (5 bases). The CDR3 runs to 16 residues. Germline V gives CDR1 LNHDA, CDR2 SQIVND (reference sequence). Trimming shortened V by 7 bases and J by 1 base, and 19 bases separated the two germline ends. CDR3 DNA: TGTGCCAGTACCAAAGAGGTAGGGGCGCGTAACTATGGCTACACCTTC. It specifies CASTKEVGARNYGYTF. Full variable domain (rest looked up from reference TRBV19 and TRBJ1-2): DGGITQSPKYLFRKEGQNVTLSCEQNLNHDAMYWYRQDPGQGLRLIYYSQIVNDFQKGDIAEGYSVSREKKESFPLTVTSAQKNPTAFYLCASTKEVGARNYGYTFGSGTRLTVV.

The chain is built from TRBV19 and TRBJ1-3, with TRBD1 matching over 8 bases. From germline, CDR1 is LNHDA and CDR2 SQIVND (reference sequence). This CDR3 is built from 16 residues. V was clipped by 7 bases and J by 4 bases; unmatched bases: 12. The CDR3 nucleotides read TGTGCCAGTACTCAGGGGGCGACCATCGGGGGAAACACCATATATTTT. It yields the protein CASTQGATIGGNTIYF.

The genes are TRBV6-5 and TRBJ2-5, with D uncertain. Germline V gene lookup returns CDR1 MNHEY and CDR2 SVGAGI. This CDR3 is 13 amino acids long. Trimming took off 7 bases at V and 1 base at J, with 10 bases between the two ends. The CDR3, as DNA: TGTGCCAGCACCAGGTCAGCCCAAGAGACCCAGTACTTC. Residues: CASTRSAQETQYF.

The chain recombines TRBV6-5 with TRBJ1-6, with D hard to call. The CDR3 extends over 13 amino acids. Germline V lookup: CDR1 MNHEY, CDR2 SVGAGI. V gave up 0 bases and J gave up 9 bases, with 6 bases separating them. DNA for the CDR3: TGTGCCAGCAGTTACTCGTCAGGTTCACCCCTCCACTTT. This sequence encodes CASSYSSGSPLHF.

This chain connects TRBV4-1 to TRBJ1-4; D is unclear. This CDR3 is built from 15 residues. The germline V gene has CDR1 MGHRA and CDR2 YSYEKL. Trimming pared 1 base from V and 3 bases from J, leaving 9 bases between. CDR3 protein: CASSQVSLANEKLFF. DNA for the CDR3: TGCGCCAGCAGCCAAGTTTCACTGGCTAATGAAAAACTGTTTTTT.

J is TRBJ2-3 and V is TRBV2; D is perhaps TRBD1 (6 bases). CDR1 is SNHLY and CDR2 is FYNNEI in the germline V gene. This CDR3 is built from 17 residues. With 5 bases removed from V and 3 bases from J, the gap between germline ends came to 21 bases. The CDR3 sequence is CASSRSRGPIGTDTQYF. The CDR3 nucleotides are TGTGCCAGCAGTAGATCCAGGGGCCCCATCGGGACAGATACGCAGTATTTT.

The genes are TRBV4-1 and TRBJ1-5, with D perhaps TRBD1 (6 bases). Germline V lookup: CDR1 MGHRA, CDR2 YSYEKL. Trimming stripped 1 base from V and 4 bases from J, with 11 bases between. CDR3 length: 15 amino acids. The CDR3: CASSQVTGYNQPQHF. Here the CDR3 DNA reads TGCGCCAGCAGCCAAGTTACAGGGTATAATCAGCCCCAGCATTTT.

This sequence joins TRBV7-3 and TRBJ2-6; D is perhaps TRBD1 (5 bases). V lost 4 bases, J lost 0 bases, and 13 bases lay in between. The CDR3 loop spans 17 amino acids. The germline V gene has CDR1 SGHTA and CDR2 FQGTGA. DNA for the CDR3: TGTGCCAGCAGCTCGCCGACAGCCCGCTCTGGGGCCAACGTCCTGACTTTC. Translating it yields CASSSPTARSGANVLTF.